The clone carrying this T cell receptor beta chain was seen more than once but under ten times. This sample stems from a study of blood T cell repertoires in COVID-19. The CDR3 consists of 18 residues. Germline CDR1 is SNHLY and CDR2 is FYNNEI. Trimming shortened V by 8 bases and J by 0 bases, and 22 bases separated the two germline ends. Measured with immunoSEQ multiplex PCR; TCRdb has only the in-frame clones, and not every one. Here the sample spans tens of thousands of clones, 85% to 90% being singletons. This chain joins TRBV2 and TRBJ2-2; D might be TRBD1 (6 bases). This receptor was taken from a human donor in a cohort sampled during active COVID-19. The sample was peripheral blood. The CDR3 reads CASSRGGSAWTNTGELFF. In DNA, the CDR3 is TGTGCCAGCTCCAGGGGCGGGTCAGCTTGGACGAACACCGGGGAGCTGTTTTTT.